Presented here are 30 T cell receptor beta chains from one specimen sequenced in a study of blood T cell repertoires in COVID-19. Some clones are missing from TCRdb's copy, which holds only in-frame ones; the method was immunoSEQ multiplex PCR. The data show around 400,000 clones, around 87% seen once. The sample was peripheral blood. The receptors here all came from a woman in her fifties or sixties with COVID-19, enrolled during active disease.

The J gene is TRBJ2-2, the V gene TRBV5-1; D uncertain. The V gene's germline CDR1 is SGHRS and CDR2 YFSETQ. CDR3 length: 14 residues. V lost 5 bases and J lost 1, with 9 bases in between. As DNA, the CDR3 is TGCGCCAGCAGGCCCAGCGTGAACACCGGGGAGCTGTTTTTT. As protein: CASRPSVNTGELFF.

A single count supports this clone. The V gene is TRBV24-1, the J gene TRBJ2-7, with 8 positions matching TRBD1. CDR1 and CDR2 (germline): KGHDR, SFDVKD. V dropped 8 bases and J dropped 3; count of bases not matched to a gene: 2. CDR3 size: 12 residues. The CDR3 DNA reads as TGTGCCACCAAACAGGGGGGCTACGAGCAGTACTTC. It codes for CATKQGGYEQYF.

The CDR3 DNA reads TGTGCCAGCAGTTTAGTGGGACAGAGCTCTGGAAACACCATATATTTT. Its translation is CASSLVGQSSGNTIYF. V and J are TRBV2 and TRBJ1-3; 7 bases align to TRBD1. CDR3 length equals 16 residues. After removal of 5 bases from V and 0 bases from J, the junction contained 7 bases not matched to a gene. The germline V gene has CDR1 SNHLY and CDR2 FYNNEI. The whole variable domain, remainder taken from reference TRBV2 and TRBJ1-3, is EPEVTQTPSHQVTQMGQEVILRCVPISNHLYFYWYRQILGQKVEFLVSFYNNEISEKSEIFDDQFSVERPDGSNFTLKIRSTKLEDSAMYFCASSLVGQSSGNTIYFGEGSWLTVV.

The rearrangement uses TRBV30 and TRBJ2-3, with 8 bases aligning to TRBD2. Trimming cost V 6 bases and J 2 bases; bases outside gene matches: 13. This CDR3 spans 16 amino acids. The germline CDR1 and CDR2 sequences are GTSNPN and SVGIG (reference sequence). The CDR3 DNA sequence: TGTGCCTGCTCAAGGGGTAGCGGGGTATACACAGATACGCAGTATTTT. It specifies CACSRGSGVYTDTQYF.

The J gene is TRBJ1-5, the V gene TRBV21-1; no DNA check was done on the table's D call, TRBD1. TRBV21-1 is marked as a pseudogene. The CDR3 runs to 15 residues. In DNA form, the CDR3 reads TGTGCCAGCCCAGAGACAGGGGTTAGCAATCAGCCCCAGCATTTT. This translates into CASPETGVSNQPQHF.

A note on this clone: This sample also contains other DNA sequences that code for the same CDR3. The chain recombines TRBV5-1 with TRBJ2-2, with D possibly matching TRBD1 (6 bases). Germline V lookup: CDR1 SGHRS, CDR2 YFSETQ. There are 16 residues in the CDR3. V was clipped by 0 bases and J by 2 bases, with 11 bases between them. The CDR3 protein is CASSLAGTTNTGELFF. The CDR3 DNA is TGCGCCAGCAGCTTGGCCGGGACAACAAACACCGGGGAGCTGTTTTTT.

The chain has TRBV4-1 and TRBJ1-2; perhaps TRBD1 as D (6 bases). CDR1 MGHRA and CDR2 YSYEKL come from the germline V gene. The CDR3 is made up of 16 amino acids. V was shortened by 5 bases and J by 0 bases, with 16 bases between the two germline ends. The CDR3 DNA is TGCGCCAGCAGCTCCAGACAGGCACCGACTAACTATGGCTACACCTTC. Translating gives CASSSRQAPTNYGYTF.

The chain has TRBV5-1 and TRBJ2-2; D is unclear. V lost 1 base and J lost 0, with 7 bases in between. This CDR3 comprises 15 residues. Germline V CDR1 and CDR2: SGHRS, YFSETQ. In DNA, the CDR3 is TGCGCCAGCAGCTTGCCTATGCCGAACACCGGGGAGCTGTTTTTT. This sequence encodes CASSLPMPNTGELFF.

The V gene is TRBV4-2, the J gene TRBJ2-2; TRBD2 matches at 10 bases. CDR3 size: 18 residues. Germline V gene data show CDR1 as LGHNA and CDR2 as YNFKEQ. The trim removed 0 bases at V and 4 bases at J, leaving 8 bases unmatched. The CDR3 region has the DNA TGTGCCAGCAGCCAAGATCTGGCTAGCGGGGGTGGCACCGGGGAGCTGTTTTTT. It specifies CASSQDLASGGGTGELFF.

The chain uses TRBV11-2 and TRBJ2-1, with 7 positions matching TRBD1. Losses at the gene ends were 0 bases for V and 10 bases for J; bases not matched to a gene: 3. This CDR3 spans 13 amino acids. Per germline, CDR1 SGHAT and CDR2 FQNNGV. CDR3 sequence: CASSLERGREQFF. For the CDR3, the DNA is TGTGCCAGCAGCTTAGAGAGGGGGCGCGAGCAGTTCTTC.

In DNA, the CDR3 is TGTGCCAGTTCCGGGAGATGGGCCAATGAAAAACTGTTTTTT. Protein sequence: CASSGRWANEKLFF. The V and J genes are TRBV19 and TRBJ1-4; no clear D. Looked up from germline, CDR1 is LNHDA and CDR2 is SQIVND (reference sequence). This CDR3 spans 14 amino acids. V lost 8 bases and J lost 5, with 15 bases in between. Supplemented by reference TRBV19 and TRBJ1-4, the full variable domain reads DGGITQSPKYLFRKEGQNVTLSCEQNLNHDAMYWYRQDPGQGLRLIYYSQIVNDFQKGDIAEGYSVSREKKESFPLTVTSAQKNPTAFYLCASSGRWANEKLFFGSGTQLSVL.

V is TRBV5-5 and J is TRBJ2-2; 7 nucleotides line up with TRBD1. The CDR3 is made up of 15 amino acids. Germline V gene lookup returns CDR1 SGHKS and CDR2 YYEKEE (reference sequence). V dropped 1 base and J dropped 1; count of bases not matched to a gene: 1. The CDR3 DNA reads TGTGCCAGCAGCTTGAACAGGGGGAACACCGGGGAGCTGTTTTTT. As protein: CASSLNRGNTGELFF.

The table lists this clone with a few counts. CDR3 region: CASSPYLGALNQPQHF. CDR3 nucleotides: TGTGCCAGCTCACCGTACTTGGGAGCCCTCAATCAGCCCCAGCATTTT. The V call is TRBV18, the J call TRBJ1-5; D is ambiguous. The CDR3 consists of 16 residues. Trimming removed 3 bases at V and 3 bases at J, with 15 bases between. CDR1 KGHSH and CDR2 LQKENI come from the germline V gene.

The J gene is TRBJ1-6, the V gene TRBV5-1, with unresolved D. CDR1 SGHRS and CDR2 YFSETQ come from the germline V gene. The CDR3 spans 15 residues. The V end lost 5 bases, the J end lost 7 bases, and 16 bases lay between the germline ends. CDR3 in DNA: TGCGCCAGCAGAGTCAGGCCCCAAGGAAATTCACCCCTCCACTTT. As protein: CASRVRPQGNSPLHF. The full variable domain, completed using reference TRBV5-1 and TRBJ1-6, is KAGVTQTPRYLIKTRGQQVTLSCSPISGHRSVSWYQQTPGQGLQFLFEYFSETQRNKGNFPGRFSGRQFSNSRSEMNVSTLELGDSALYLCASRVRPQGNSPLHFGNGTRLTVT.

This clone has ten or more counts. This chain joins TRBV12-3 or TRBV12-4 and TRBJ2-5; no clear D gene. The CDR3 is 11 residues long. V was cut by 6 bases and J by 5 bases, with 7 bases left in between. The DNA of the CDR3 is TGTGCCAGCAGCCCTGAGGAGACCCAGTACTTC. It specifies CASSPEETQYF.

This clone was recorded once. V usage is TRBV3-1 (or the pseudogene TRBV3-2) and J usage is TRBJ2-5, with D maybe TRBD2 (6 bases). The germline gives CDR1 LGHDT, CDR2 YNNKEL (reference sequence). This CDR3 contains 14 residues. Trimming took off 5 bases at V and 7 bases at J, with 17 bases between the two ends. CDR3 bases: TGTGCCAGCAGCGAACAGGAGGGAAGGGGGACCCAGTACTTC. It is translated as CASSEQEGRGTQYF.

The V call is TRBV5-6, the J call TRBJ1-6, with no clear D. Germline assignment: CDR1 SGHDT and CDR2 YYEEEE. This CDR3 has 17 residues. Between the trimmed V and J ends, which lost 3 bases and 0 bases, there was a span of 13 bases. The CDR3: CASSSRQASSYNSPLHF. CDR3 nucleotides: TGTGCCAGCAGCTCCCGCCAGGCCAGCTCCTATAATTCACCCCTCCACTTT.

The genes are TRBV6-5 and TRBJ2-5; no clear D. Between the trimmed V and J ends, which lost 7 bases and 2 bases, there was a span of 17 bases. Germline V gives CDR1 MNHEY, CDR2 SVGAGI. The CDR3 runs 15 residues. CDR3 in amino acids: CASTLTERLQETQYF. CDR3 nucleotides: TGTGCCAGCACCCTAACAGAGAGATTACAAGAGACCCAGTACTTC.

The V call is TRBV6-5, the J call TRBJ1-2; D remains unclear. The V gene's germline CDR1 is MNHEY and CDR2 SVGAGI. This CDR3 is 15 amino acids long. Trimming removed 5 bases from V and 8 bases from J, with 21 bases in between. CDR3 residues: CASSNTYLYTVGYTF. The CDR3 nucleotides are TGTGCCAGCAGTAACACCTACCTTTACACAGTGGGCTACACCTTC.

This clone has just a few counts. The chain carries TRBV13 and TRBJ1-4; 10 bases map to TRBD1. V lost 3 bases and J lost 7; bases outside the gene matches: 2. Germline V gene data show CDR1 as PRHDT and CDR2 as FYEKMQ (reference sequence). CDR3 size: 14 residues. The DNA of the CDR3 is TGTGCCAGCAGCTTTCGACAGGGGGCTGAAAAACTGTTTTTT. It is translated as CASSFRQGAEKLFF.

The chain couples TRBV5-1 to TRBJ1-3, with 7 bases aligning to TRBD1. CDR3 length: 15 amino acids. V was pared by 4 bases and J by 3 bases, with 7 bases of the junction left unmatched. Germline V gene lookup returns CDR1 SGHRS and CDR2 YFSETQ. The CDR3 coding sequence is TGCGCCAGCAGCGGGGGGACAGTTGATGGAAACACCATATATTTT. Translating it yields CASSGGTVDGNTIYF.

The chain carries TRBV7-9 and TRBJ2-2, with 9 nucleotides matching TRBD2. The ends lost 5 bases at V and 1 base at J; junction bases unmatched: 5. Germline CDR1 is SEHNR and CDR2 is FQNEAQ (reference sequence). CDR3 length equals 16 residues. The DNA for the CDR3 is TGTGCCAGCAGCGCATTAGCGGGGGTGAACACCGGGGAGCTGTTTTTT. This gives the protein CASSALAGVNTGELFF.

This chain uses TRBV5-1 with TRBJ1-4; D is undetermined. V was clipped by 0 bases and J by 0 bases, with 6 bases between them. The CDR3 loop spans 15 amino acids. In germline, CDR1 is SGHRS, CDR2 YFSETQ. The CDR3 DNA is TGCGCCAGCAGCTTGGCTGAGGCAACTAATGAAAAACTGTTTTTT. Translating gives CASSLAEATNEKLFF.

J is TRBJ1-2 and V is TRBV19; D might be TRBD1 (6 bases). The V end lost 5 bases, the J end lost 4 bases, and 14 bases lay between the germline ends. The CDR3 is 14 residues long. Per the germline V gene, CDR1 is LNHDA and CDR2 is SQIVND (reference sequence). The CDR3 coding sequence is TGTGCCAGTAGTTATCACAGGGAAACCTATGGCTACACCTTC. This sequence encodes CASSYHRETYGYTF.

CDR3 protein: CASSQDSINYGYTF. The DNA for the CDR3 is TGCGCCAGCAGCCAGGACAGCATCAACTATGGCTACACCTTC. This sequence joins TRBV4-1 and TRBJ1-2; weak D call: TRBD1 (6 bases). V was clipped by 3 bases and J by 2 bases, with 10 bases between them. Per the germline V gene, CDR1 is MGHRA and CDR2 is YSYEKL. CDR3 length: 14 amino acids.

V and J are TRBV15 and TRBJ1-4; D call uncertain. This CDR3 has 13 amino acids. Germline V gene data show CDR1 as LNHNV and CDR2 as YYDKDF (reference sequence). V dropped 1 base and J dropped 5 bases, with 5 bases sitting between them. The DNA for the CDR3 is TGTGCCACCAGCAGAGCCGAGAATGAAAAACTGTTTTTT. Its protein product is CATSRAENEKLFF.

V is TRBV7-2 and J is TRBJ1-1, with D possibly matching TRBD1 (5 bases). The V gene lost 1 base and the J gene lost 4 bases, with 13 bases spanning the gap. The V gene's germline CDR1 is SGHTA and CDR2 FQGNSA. The CDR3 extends over 15 amino acids. The CDR3 nucleotides read TGTGCCAGCAGCTTAGAACCGACAGCCCTCACTGAAGCTTTCTTT. Protein product: CASSLEPTALTEAFF.

This clone was counted a few times. Other nucleotide sequences in the sample specify the same CDR3. The DNA for the CDR3 is TGCGCCAGCAGCTTGGCGGGGAGCTCCTATAATTCACCCCTCCACTTT. Encoded protein: CASSLAGSSYNSPLHF. The chain has TRBV5-1 and TRBJ1-6; D gene unclear. The germline V and J ends were trimmed by 0 bases and 0 bases, with 7 bases remaining between them. The CDR3 is made up of 16 amino acids. Per the germline V gene, CDR1 is SGHRS and CDR2 is YFSETQ.

The V call is TRBV7-2, the J call TRBJ2-7; 7 bases map to TRBD1. This CDR3 spans 14 amino acids. With V trimmed by 6 bases and J by 0 bases, 5 bases remained unmatched. Germline lookup yields CDR1 SGHTA and CDR2 FQGNSA. The CDR3 region has the DNA TGTGCCAGCAGGCCTGACAGGGCCTCCTACGAGCAGTACTTC. Translating it yields CASRPDRASYEQYF.

This rearrangement joins TRBV4-2 to TRBJ2-7, with TRBD1 identical over 7 bases. V gave up 4 bases and J gave up 3 bases; unmatched junction bases: 6. Germline V gene data show CDR1 as LGHNA and CDR2 as YNFKEQ. The CDR3 extends over 14 amino acids. This CDR3 is CASSPYRGHYEQYF. CDR3 nucleotide sequence: TGTGCCAGCAGCCCGTACAGGGGACACTACGAGCAGTACTTC.